Sequencing of this T cell receptor (beta chain) was carried out in a study of Ad26.COV2.S vaccination and SARS-CoV-2 variants. Trimming removed 5 bases at V and 6 bases at J, with 16 bases between. The CDR3 runs to 14 residues. Germline CDR1 reads MNHEY; CDR2 reads SVGEGT. This table comes from immunoSEQ multiplex PCR, and its TCRdb copy is limited to in-frame clones, with some not included. The sample holds just under 250,000 clones, around 89% seen once. Treatment of the sample: some 20 received Ad26.COV2.S at low or high dose, single or two shots; roughly five received placebo; per-sample allocation not given. Vaccine and placebo recipients were sampled on day 63 after the first injection.

The source was peripheral blood, collected in a trial of Ad26.COV2.S vaccine versus placebo. The chain couples TRBV6-2 or TRBV6-3 to TRBJ1-1; D is unclear. The clonotype comes from a person aged 18-60 years who received the Ad26.COV2.S COVID-19 vaccine or a placebo. CDR3 sequence (DNA): TGTGCCAGCAGTCGACCGACCGGTAACGCTGAAGCTTTCTTT. Translating it yields CASSRPTGNAEAFF.